This T cell receptor (beta chain) was captured by sequencing in a study of blood T cell repertoires in COVID-19 (dated by TCRdb to the early 2020s). Describing the broader study: Collaborator samples came from the United States, Italy and Spain and covered acute and convalescent phases of COVID-19. The material from the prospective study consisted of cDNA or gDNA derived from T cells, B-cell-depleted T cells, or PBMCs. The dataset comprised deeply sampled blood TCRbeta repertoires from subjects exposed to, actively infected with, or recovered from COVID-19. The repertoires were made available in a free public database intended to serve as a resource for research on the immune response to SARS-CoV-2. Samples came from the ongoing ImmuneRACE study (first 160 participants) plus 1,254 subjects from 6 global collaborators. A de-identified subject ID, COVID-19 status, age in years and sex were almost always included in the sample metadata. Where HLA class I and class II types were available, the types were taken from metadata supplied by the sample provider, not from assay-based typing.

Participants in the prospective study were aged roughly 18 to 100 years, lived in 20 to 30 United States geographic areas, and enrolled through a virtual design. In the prospective study, cohorts were assigned on the basis of participant-reported clinical history obtained from a screening survey and a study questionnaire. Recovered participants in ImmuneRACE Cohort 3 were defined as having two consecutive negative NP/OP PCR tests, clearance from a healthcare professional, or resolution of symptoms. Mobile phlebotomists in the prospective study collected whole blood, serum and a nasopharyngeal or oropharyngeal swab from every participant. Participants in the prospective study had the option to provide additional blood draws and questionnaires over a roughly two-month period. Before DNA extraction, blood samples from the prospective study were shipped at room temperature or frozen. The immunoSEQ Assay, a bias-controlled multiplex PCR, was used to amplify TCRbeta CDR3 regions from genomic DNA. Per the authors' processing: The number of nucleated cells in each sample was estimated by amplification of reference gene primers within the assay. To quantify the absolute abundance of each unique TCRbeta CDR3 rearrangement, sequence reads were collapsed and filtered. For each sample, productive Simpson clonality was calculated as the square root of Simpson's diversity index across productive rearrangements. TCRdb carries this immuneACCESS record with in-frame sequences only. Its versions omit some clonotypes, under half of them owing to an unresolved V gene in the studies checked, with the rest unexplained. D and trimming were read from the DNA, whereas the V and J calls and clone size are those reported in that table. This sample gives some 150,000 clones in total; 70% to 90% of them show up just once. The ten largest clones capture 6.2% of the sample.

This clone appeared a few times. This clone's antigen is unknown. No per-base quality is available; no much larger clone lies one base away. Study-level results and caveats: Clinical and demographic metadata were provided uncurated, with the amount varying by source and participant.

V is shortened by 0 bases, J by 4 bases, and the region joining them spans 13 bases. Including cysteine and phenylalanine, the CDR3 has 15 amino acids. This entry keeps only the CDR3 DNA: 45 bases, framed from base 1. CDR1 and CDR2, per the germline V gene, are SGDLS and YYNGEE. The chain employs TRBV9 and TRBJ2-5; the best D guess is TRBD2, with 7 bases matching. Sequenced material: PBMCs or T cells enriched from blood (not recorded which). This TCR was sampled from a woman in her forties who had recovered from COVID-19. The CDR3 corresponds to CASSVGPRGGETQYF. DNA sequence: TGTGCCAGCAGCGTAGGCCCGAGGGGGGGAGAGACCCAGTACTTC.